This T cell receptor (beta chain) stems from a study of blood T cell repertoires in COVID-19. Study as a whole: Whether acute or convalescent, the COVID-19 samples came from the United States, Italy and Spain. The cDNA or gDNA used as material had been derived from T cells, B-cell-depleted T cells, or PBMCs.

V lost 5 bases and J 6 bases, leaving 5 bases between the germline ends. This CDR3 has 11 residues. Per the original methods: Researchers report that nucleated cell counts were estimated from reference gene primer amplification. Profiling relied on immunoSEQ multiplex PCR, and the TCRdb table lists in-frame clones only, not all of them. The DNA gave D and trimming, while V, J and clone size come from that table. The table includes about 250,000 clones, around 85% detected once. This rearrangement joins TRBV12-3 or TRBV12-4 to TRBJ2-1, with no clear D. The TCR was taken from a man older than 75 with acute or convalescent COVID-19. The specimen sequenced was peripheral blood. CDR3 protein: CASSPFNEQFF. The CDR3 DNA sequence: TGTGCCAGCAGTCCCTTCAATGAGCAGTTCTTC.